A single sample gave rise to the 17 T cell receptor beta chains below, sequenced in a study of shared clonotypes between healthy human individuals. Method: immunoSEQ multiplex PCR; TCRdb's copy keeps in-frame clones and lacks some. The table includes 550,000 to 800,000 clones, less than 95% detected once. Sequencing input: memory CD8+ T cells from PBMCs. Subset of the sample: CD45RO+ cells pooled with CCR7-negative TemRA cells. The receptor set was obtained from a man aged 18 to 30 in good health. Some clones in this sample may be carry-over from other donors' samples.

In DNA form, the CDR3 reads TGTGCCAGCAGTTTCCCGATCCGGGGCGGGGAGCTGTTTTTT. It specifies CASSFPIRGGELFF. The J gene is TRBJ2-2, the V gene TRBV6-5; the D gene is possibly TRBD2 (5 bases). The germline CDR1 and CDR2 sequences are MNHEY and SVGAGI. Trimming removed 4 bases at V and 7 bases at J, with 13 bases between. The CDR3 is 14 amino acids.

This chain links TRBV28 with TRBJ1-5; 7 bases align to TRBD1. Per the germline V gene, CDR1 is MDHEN and CDR2 is SYDVKM. The CDR3 has 14 amino acids. The V and J ends lost 7 bases and 3 bases, in that order; junction bases with no gene match: 6. The CDR3 DNA reads TGTGCCAGCACCCCGGGACAGTACAATCAGCCCCAGCATTTT. It yields the protein CASTPGQYNQPQHF. Looking up the rest from reference TRBV28 and TRBJ1-5 gives the full variable domain: DVKVTQSSRYLVKRTGEKVFLECVQDMDHENMFWYRQDPGLGLRLIYFSYDVKMKEKGDIPEGYSVSREKKERFSLILESASTNQTSMYLCASTPGQYNQPQHFGDGTRLSIL.

This rearrangement joins TRBV27 to TRBJ2-5, with 7 bases identical to TRBD2. The CDR3 loop spans 15 amino acids. Germline V gene lookup returns CDR1 MNHEY and CDR2 SMNVEV (reference sequence). With V trimmed by 5 bases and J by 5 bases, 11 bases remained unmatched. The CDR3 nucleotides are TGTGCCAGCAGTCTCAGCGGGGACGCTTGGGAGACCCAGTACTTC. It translates to CASSLSGDAWETQYF.

The chain joins TRBV27 to TRBJ1-6; D not resolved. V lost 9 bases and J lost 0, with 6 bases in between. Germline CDR1 and CDR2: MNHEY and SMNVEV (reference sequence). The CDR3 contains 13 residues. The CDR3 sequence: CASHGSYNSPLHF. CDR3 DNA: TGTGCCAGTCACGGCTCCTATAATTCACCCCTCCACTTT.

The chain is built from TRBV11-2 and TRBJ2-4, with 11 nucleotides matching TRBD2. The CDR3 extends over 18 amino acids. Germline V gives CDR1 SGHAT, CDR2 FQNNGV. Unmatched junction bases numbered 11, after V lost 2 bases and J lost 5 bases. The CDR3 sequence is CASSLHPRLAGRENIQYF. Written as DNA, the CDR3 is TGTGCCAGCAGCTTACACCCTCGACTAGCGGGACGAGAAAACATTCAGTACTTC.

For the CDR3, the DNA is TGTGCCAGTAGTGAAGGACAGGGGGTGGAGCAGTACTTC. This sequence encodes CASSEGQGVEQYF. The rearrangement links TRBV19 to TRBJ2-7, with TRBD1 identical over 10 bases. V trimming: 5 bases; J trimming: 7 bases; junction bases outside the gene matches: 5. Germline CDR1 LNHDA, CDR2 SQIVND (reference sequence). The CDR3 has 13 amino acids.

The chain couples TRBV4-2 to TRBJ1-1; D gene uncertain. The CDR3 spans 17 residues. V shed 0 bases and J shed 0 bases, with 14 bases lying between them. Germline values: CDR1 LGHNA, CDR2 YNFKEQ. The CDR3 DNA reads TGTGCCAGCAGCCAAGACGGGCTGGCAGTGGTGAACACTGAAGCTTTCTTT. Translated, it gives CASSQDGLAVVNTEAFF.

DNA for the CDR3: TGTGCCAGCAGCGGGTCGGGACTAGCGGGAGCGGAGCAGTTCTTC. This encodes CASSGSGLAGAEQFF. The rearrangement uses TRBV7-9 and TRBJ2-1, with 14 bases matching TRBD2. Germline loops: CDR1 SEHNR, CDR2 FQNEAQ (reference sequence). The CDR3 consists of 15 residues. V trimming: 5 bases; J trimming: 10 bases; junction bases outside the gene matches: 7.

This clone was picked up a small number of times. Other DNA sequences of this sample code for an identical CDR3. This chain connects TRBV9 to TRBJ1-1; perhaps TRBD1 as D (5 bases). Germline V lookup: CDR1 SGDLS, CDR2 YYNGEE. CDR3 length: 13 residues. Trimming took 1 base from V and 4 from J, leaving 8 bases between them. CDR3 region: CASSVQGGTEAFF. CDR3 nucleotide sequence: TGTGCCAGCAGCGTACAGGGAGGCACTGAAGCTTTCTTT.

This clone showed up just once. This chain uses TRBV5-4 with TRBJ2-3, with 7 nucleotides matching TRBD1. V gave up 9 bases and J gave up 3 bases; unmatched junction bases: 10. Germline V gene lookup returns CDR1 SGHNT and CDR2 YYREEE (reference sequence). CDR3 size: 14 residues. Written as DNA, the CDR3 is TGTGCCATCTGGGCAGGGGGATGGACAGATACGCAGTATTTT. This gives the protein CAIWAGGWTDTQYF.

This chain joins TRBV2 and TRBJ2-1; either TRBD1 or TRBD2 may fit D (5 bases each). The CDR3 length is 15 residues. The germline CDR1 and CDR2 sequences are SNHLY and FYNNEI. Between the trimmed V and J ends, which lost 2 bases and 12 bases, there was a span of 20 bases. The CDR3 spells CASSENLGTLAGQFF. CDR3 DNA sequence: TGTGCCAGCAGTGAAAATTTAGGGACGCTGGCTGGGCAGTTCTTC.

This chain uses TRBV5-1 with TRBJ2-7; 8 nucleotides align to TRBD1. V trimming: 4 bases; J trimming: 0 bases; junction bases outside the gene matches: 12. Per the germline V gene, CDR1 is SGHRS and CDR2 is YFSETQ. This CDR3 has 17 residues. CDR3 region: CASSNIGQGSDSYEQYF. The CDR3 bases are TGCGCCAGCAGCAATATCGGACAGGGTTCGGACTCCTACGAGCAGTACTTC.

The sample holds one count of this clone. The J gene is TRBJ1-1, the V gene TRBV11-2; 11 nucleotides align to TRBD1. Germline values: CDR1 SGHAT, CDR2 FQNNGV. CDR3 length: 12 residues. V lost 10 bases, J lost 4 bases, and 2 bases stayed unmatched. This CDR3 reads CATGQGATEAFF. The CDR3 coding sequence is TGTGCCACCGGACAGGGGGCCACTGAAGCTTTCTTT.

Only a few counts were recorded for this clone. The rearrangement uses TRBV27 and TRBJ1-5; weak D call: TRBD1 (5 bases). Germline lookup yields CDR1 MNHEY and CDR2 SMNVEV (reference sequence). The ends were cut back, 3 bases at V and 10 bases at J, with 10 bases in the middle. CDR3 length equals 12 residues. Here the CDR3 DNA reads TGTGCCAGCAGTTTGCGAGGGGAACCCCAGCATTTT. This sequence encodes CASSLRGEPQHF.

This clone turned up a few times. With a far larger clone one base away, a read error is the likely cause. This sample includes further DNA sequences coding for the same CDR3. The rearrangement uses TRBV4-3 and TRBJ2-7; D is uncertain. V was shortened by 1 base and J by 3 bases, with 7 bases between the two germline ends. Looked up from germline, CDR1 is LGHNA and CDR2 is YSLEER. The CDR3 spans 13 residues. CDR3 protein: CASSQGLGYEQYF. Written as DNA, the CDR3 is TGCGCCAGCAGCCAAGGACTTGGCTACGAGCAGTACTTC.

V gene TRBV9 combines with J gene TRBJ1-2; D is possibly TRBD1 (6 bases). With 5 bases removed from V and 2 bases from J, the gap between germline ends came to 10 bases. This CDR3 region has 13 residues. Germline-derived CDR1 and CDR2 are SGDLS and YYNGEE. CDR3 DNA sequence: TGTGCCAGCAGTTCAGACAGGAACTATGGCTACACCTTC. Translated: CASSSDRNYGYTF.

This chain connects TRBV2 to TRBJ2-2; weak D call: TRBD2 (5 bases). V was shortened by 2 bases and J by 4 bases, with 11 bases between the two germline ends. Germline V gene sequence: CDR1 SNHLY, CDR2 FYNNEI. The CDR3 extends over 15 amino acids. CDR3 DNA sequence: TGTGCCAGCAGTGAACCCGGCGGGCTCACCGGGGAGCTGTTTTTT. As protein: CASSEPGGLTGELFF. The full variable domain, its missing parts supplied by reference TRBV2 and TRBJ2-2, is EPEVTQTPSHQVTQMGQEVILRCVPISNHLYFYWYRQILGQKVEFLVSFYNNEISEKSEIFDDQFSVERPDGSNFTLKIRSTKLEDSAMYFCASSEPGGLTGELFFGEGSRLTVL.